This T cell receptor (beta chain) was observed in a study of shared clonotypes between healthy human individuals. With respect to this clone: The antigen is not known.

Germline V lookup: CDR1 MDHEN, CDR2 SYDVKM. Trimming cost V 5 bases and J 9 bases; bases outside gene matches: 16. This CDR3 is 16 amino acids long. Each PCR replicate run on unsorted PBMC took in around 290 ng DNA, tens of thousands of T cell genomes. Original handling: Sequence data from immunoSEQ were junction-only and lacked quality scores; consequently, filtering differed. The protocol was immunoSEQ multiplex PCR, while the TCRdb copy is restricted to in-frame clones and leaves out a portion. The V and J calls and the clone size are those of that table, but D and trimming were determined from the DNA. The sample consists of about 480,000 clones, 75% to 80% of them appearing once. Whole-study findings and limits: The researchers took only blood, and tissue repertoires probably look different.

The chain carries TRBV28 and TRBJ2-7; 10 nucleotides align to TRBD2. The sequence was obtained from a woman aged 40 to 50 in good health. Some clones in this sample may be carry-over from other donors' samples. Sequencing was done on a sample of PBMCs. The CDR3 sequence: CASSPPGLAPSDGQYF. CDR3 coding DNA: TGTGCCAGCAGTCCCCCGGGACTAGCGCCCAGCGACGGGCAGTACTTC.